This entry lists 25 T cell receptor beta chains sequenced from one sample in a study of shared clonotypes between healthy human individuals. Naive CD8 populations comprised CD45RO-negative cells positively selected for CCR7, excluding terminally differentiated effector memory CD45RA+ cells. The repertoire was sequenced with immunoSEQ multiplex PCR; TCRdb's copy has only in-frame clones and lacks some. The table has almost 700,000 clones, about 91% seen once. The sample comprised naive CD8+ T cells sorted from blood. These receptors all stem from a man aged 30-40 years in good health.

The chain joins TRBV29-1 to TRBJ2-2, with TRBD1 identical over 9 bases. Trimming at V came to 7 bases and at J to 3 bases, leaving 3 bases not matched to a gene. The CDR3 is 13 amino acids. Germline V gives CDR1 SQVTM, CDR2 ANQGSEA. This CDR3 reads CSGGTGYTGELFF. CDR3 bases: TGCAGCGGCGGGACAGGGTACACCGGGGAGCTGTTTTTT.

The chain has TRBV5-4 and TRBJ2-1, with D perhaps matching TRBD1 or TRBD2 (8 bases each). This CDR3 comprises 16 residues. V was cut by 4 bases and J by 3 bases, with 17 bases left in between. The germline CDR1 and CDR2 sequences are SGHNT and YYREEE (reference sequence). CDR3 DNA sequence: TGTGCCAGCAGCCGAATAGCGGGACAGGACTACAATGAGCAGTTCTTC. Translation: CASSRIAGQDYNEQFF.

The chain carries TRBV28 and TRBJ2-3; D is possibly TRBD2 (6 bases). The germline CDR1 and CDR2 sequences are MDHEN and SYDVKM. CDR3 length equals 16 residues. Trimming took off 5 bases at V and 2 bases at J, with 17 bases between the two ends. The CDR3 loop is CASSGLAGPITDTQYF. CDR3 nucleotide sequence: TGTGCCAGCAGTGGACTGGCGGGGCCAATCACAGATACGCAGTATTTT. Full variable domain (remainder filled in from reference TRBV28 and TRBJ2-3): DVKVTQSSRYLVKRTGEKVFLECVQDMDHENMFWYRQDPGLGLRLIYFSYDVKMKEKGDIPEGYSVSREKKERFSLILESASTNQTSMYLCASSGLAGPITDTQYFGPGTRLTVL.

J is TRBJ2-7 and V is TRBV19; 7 bases match TRBD2. V was pared by 6 bases and J by 7 bases, with 15 bases of the junction left unmatched. There are 15 residues in the CDR3. Germline V gene data show CDR1 as LNHDA and CDR2 as SQIVND (reference sequence). CDR3 amino acids: CASSIGGIQYREQYF. The CDR3 region has the DNA TGTGCCAGTAGCATCGGGGGGATCCAATATCGGGAGCAGTACTTC. The entire variable domain, with the rest obtained from reference TRBV19 and TRBJ2-7, is as follows: DGGITQSPKYLFRKEGQNVTLSCEQNLNHDAMYWYRQDPGQGLRLIYYSQIVNDFQKGDIAEGYSVSREKKESFPLTVTSAQKNPTAFYLCASSIGGIQYREQYFGPGTRLTVT.

This clone was seen a few times. The V gene is TRBV30, the J gene TRBJ1-1; D remains unclear. V lost 1 base and J 4 bases, leaving 1 base between the germline ends. CDR3 length: 10 residues. Germline V gives CDR1 GTSNPN, CDR2 SVGIG (reference sequence). The CDR3 sequence: CAWSGTEAFF. CDR3 DNA sequence: TGTGCCTGGAGTGGCACTGAAGCTTTCTTT.

The chain recombines TRBV27 with TRBJ2-3; TRBD2 matches 9 bases. The CDR3 has 18 residues. Germline V lookup: CDR1 MNHEY, CDR2 SMNVEV (reference sequence). J gave up 0 bases and V 3 bases, and 10 bases lay outside the gene matches. In nucleotides, the CDR3 is TGTGCCAGCAGTTTCCTTGATAGCGGGAGCCAGAGCACAGATACGCAGTATTTT. Protein sequence: CASSFLDSGSQSTDTQYF.

The J gene is TRBJ1-4, the V gene TRBV5-1, with TRBD1 as a possible D gene (6 bases). Germline V lookup: CDR1 SGHRS, CDR2 YFSETQ. The CDR3 extends over 15 amino acids. Trimming removed 4 bases at V and 8 bases at J, with 18 bases between. CDR3 sequence reads: CASSKLIGGQEKLFF. CDR3 DNA sequence: TGCGCCAGCAGCAAGCTTATCGGGGGCCAAGAAAAACTGTTTTTT.

This clone has more than one count but fewer than ten. This chain links TRBV2 with TRBJ1-5; 7 bases are shared with TRBD1. The CDR3 covers 14 residues. Trimming at V came to 5 bases and at J to 2 bases, leaving 3 bases not matched to a gene. Germline V gene lookup returns CDR1 SNHLY and CDR2 FYNNEI. The CDR3 sequence is CASSFDRGNQPQHF. As DNA, the CDR3 is TGTGCCAGCAGTTTCGACAGGGGCAATCAGCCCCAGCATTTT. The full variable domain, completed using reference TRBV2 and TRBJ1-5, is EPEVTQTPSHQVTQMGQEVILRCVPISNHLYFYWYRQILGQKVEFLVSFYNNEISEKSEIFDDQFSVERPDGSNFTLKIRSTKLEDSAMYFCASSFDRGNQPQHFGDGTRLSIL.

There are a few counts of this clone. The chain links TRBV4-1 to TRBJ1-5, with unresolved D. The CDR3 extends over 15 amino acids. CDR1 MGHRA and CDR2 YSYEKL come from the germline V gene. The V gene lost 1 base and the J gene lost 2 bases, with 9 bases spanning the gap. The CDR3 DNA follows: TGCGCCAGCAGCCAAGGATGGGTGGGCAATCAGCCCCAGCATTTT. Translated, it gives CASSQGWVGNQPQHF.

V and J are TRBV19 and TRBJ2-2; TRBD2 aligns across 12 bases. Losses at the gene ends were 5 bases for V and 3 bases for J; bases not matched to a gene: 7. This CDR3 comprises 17 residues. Looked up from germline, CDR1 is LNHDA and CDR2 is SQIVND (reference sequence). The CDR3 bases are TGTGCCAGTAGTTCAAGACTAGCGGGAGAGTACACCGGGGAGCTGTTTTTT. Translated: CASSSRLAGEYTGELFF.

V and J are TRBV9 and TRBJ2-2; TRBD2 aligns across 12 bases. V lost 3 bases to trimming and J lost 6 bases; unmatched junction nucleotides: 6. The CDR3 runs to 16 residues. From germline, CDR1 is SGDLS and CDR2 YYNGEE. This CDR3 reads CASSDRASGRAGELFF. The CDR3 nucleotides read TGTGCCAGCAGCGACAGGGCTAGCGGGAGGGCCGGGGAGCTGTTTTTT.

CDR3 nucleotide sequence: TGTGCCAGCAGTGTACAGGGGACTTACACTGAAGCTTTCTTT. It encodes CASSVQGTYTEAFF. The chain is built from TRBV28 and TRBJ1-1, with TRBD1 identical over 7 bases. V gave up 5 bases and J gave up 3 bases; unmatched junction bases: 6. The CDR3 extends over 14 amino acids. The germline CDR1 and CDR2 sequences are MDHEN and SYDVKM.

The CDR3 DNA reads as TGCGCCAGCAGTCAAATGCGGGATACGCAGTATTTT. Translation gives CASSQMRDTQYF. This chain connects TRBV10-1 to TRBJ2-3, with unresolved D. The V gene's germline CDR1 is WNHNN and CDR2 SYGVQD (reference sequence). The length of the CDR3 is 12 residues. Trimming cost V 5 bases and J 6 bases, with 9 bases left between them.

The chain is built from TRBV13 and TRBJ2-5; no reliable D call. V shed 5 bases and J shed 0 bases, with 10 bases lying between them. Germline V gene lookup returns CDR1 PRHDT and CDR2 FYEKMQ (reference sequence). The CDR3 is 14 residues long. This CDR3 is CASSPGPYQETQYF. CDR3 coding DNA: TGTGCCAGCAGCCCCGGCCCGTACCAAGAGACCCAGTACTTC.

The V gene is TRBV27, the J gene TRBJ2-7; D could derive from TRBD1 or TRBD2 (6 bases each). With 2 bases removed from V and 3 bases from J, the gap between germline ends came to 14 bases. The CDR3 extends over 15 amino acids. CDR1 and CDR2 from the germline V gene are MNHEY and SMNVEV (reference sequence). CDR3 region: CASSLNREAVYEQYF. CDR3 DNA: TGTGCCAGCAGTTTAAACAGGGAGGCTGTCTACGAGCAGTACTTC.

This clone was recorded a few times. This sequence joins TRBV4-3 and TRBJ1-1, with TRBD1 matching 7 bases. Trimming cost V 2 bases and J 0 bases; bases outside gene matches: 9. Germline CDR1 reads LGHNA; CDR2 reads YSLEER. The CDR3 totals 17 residues. The CDR3 is CASSQNGAGTVNTEAFF. As DNA, the CDR3 is TGCGCCAGCAGCCAAAATGGGGCCGGGACAGTGAACACTGAAGCTTTCTTT.

The CDR3 coding sequence is TGTGCCAGCAGCTTGGCCGACAGTCCCTACGAGCAGTACTTC. Translated, it gives CASSLADSPYEQYF. V gene TRBV5-4 combines with J gene TRBJ2-7, with D tentatively TRBD1 (5 bases). V was clipped by 0 bases and J by 2 bases, with 9 bases between them. The CDR3 has 14 residues. Germline loops: CDR1 SGHNT, CDR2 YYREEE (reference sequence).

V usage is TRBV7-6 and J usage is TRBJ2-3; D call uncertain. This CDR3 has 16 amino acids. Per germline, CDR1 SGHVS and CDR2 FNYEAQ. V was trimmed by 1 base and J by 0 bases, leaving 11 bases between them. The CDR3 reads CASSLEAGGSTDTQYF. CDR3 DNA: TGTGCCAGCAGCTTAGAGGCAGGCGGAAGCACAGATACGCAGTATTTT.

The count of this clone is one. Other nucleotide sequences from this sample produce the same CDR3. The V call is TRBV9, the J call TRBJ2-1; TRBD2 matches at 13 bases. Germline values: CDR1 SGDLS, CDR2 YYNGEE. This CDR3 region has 15 residues. After removal of 0 bases from V and 7 bases from J, the junction contained 1 base not matched to a gene. This CDR3 is CASSVGLAGGNEQFF. CDR3 in DNA: TGTGCCAGCAGCGTAGGACTAGCGGGAGGTAATGAGCAGTTCTTC.

The chain joins TRBV27 to TRBJ2-7; D gene uncertain. Trimming pared 8 bases from V and 2 bases from J, leaving 4 bases between. The germline V gene has CDR1 MNHEY and CDR2 SMNVEV (reference sequence). CDR3 size: 10 residues. The CDR3 nucleotides read TGTGCCAGCGGGGCCTACGAGCAGTACTTC. It encodes CASGAYEQYF.

Comments on this clone: The same CDR3 is also encoded by other DNA sequences in this sample. The chain employs TRBV11-2 and TRBJ2-1; no firm D call. The V and J ends lost 5 bases and 6 bases respectively, with 5 bases between them. CDR3 length: 11 residues. Germline V gene data show CDR1 as SGHAT and CDR2 as FQNNGV. As DNA, the CDR3 is TGTGCCAGCAGCCTGTCCAATGAGCAGTTCTTC. The encoded protein is CASSLSNEQFF.

V gene TRBV30 combines with J gene TRBJ2-1; D not certain. This CDR3 is 11 amino acids long. Germline CDR1 and CDR2: GTSNPN and SVGIG (reference sequence). V gave up 2 bases and J gave up 8 bases, with 7 bases separating them. CDR3 bases: TGTGCCTGGAGTTTTAAGGATGAGCAGTTCTTC. As protein: CAWSFKDEQFF.

This clone was detected only once. This chain links TRBV18 with TRBJ1-3; 7 nucleotides agree with TRBD1. V was clipped by 0 bases and J by 0 bases; unmatched bases: 5. The CDR3 runs 17 residues. Germline loops: CDR1 KGHSH, CDR2 LQKENI. CDR3 DNA sequence: TGTGCCAGCTCACCACCCCTCAGGGACAGCTCTGGAAACACCATATATTTT. Translated, it gives CASSPPLRDSSGNTIYF.

The chain has TRBV6-1 and TRBJ2-1, with D unresolved. Trimming removed 2 bases at V and 10 bases at J, with 9 bases between. The CDR3 has 12 amino acids. Per the germline V gene, CDR1 is MNHNS and CDR2 is SASEGT. The CDR3 DNA reads as TGTGCCAGCAGTGAACGTCTTGGGGAGCAGTTCTTC. Translating it yields CASSERLGEQFF.

The chain couples TRBV5-5 to TRBJ2-5, with a possible D match to TRBD2 (5 bases). The CDR3 loop spans 14 amino acids. Germline CDR1 SGHKS, CDR2 YYEKEE (reference sequence). V lost 5 bases and J lost 0, with 11 bases in between. The CDR3 is CASRAGGYQETQYF. Here the CDR3 DNA reads TGTGCCAGCAGAGCTGGCGGGTACCAAGAGACCCAGTACTTC.